Listed here are 31 T cell receptor beta chains from one sample, sequenced in a study of CD8 T cells in Susac syndrome (dated by TCRdb to between 2018 and 2021). Receptor libraries were prepared by the immunoSEQ multiplex PCR assay. RNA was extracted with the RNeasy kit and roughly 0.45 to 1 ug was reverse transcribed using random hexamers. TCRdb's own reprocessing of the public reads used fastp at Q25 and MiXCR and kept productive beta chains. Under each unique CDR3 protein, matching rows form one entry showing the most common genes and DNA. Counted in this sample were approximately 260,000 distinct CDR3 sequences; 95% to 97% of them appeared once. Approximately 0.1% of the sample lies in the top ten. The sample was CD4+ T cells from PBMCs. Receptors were obtained from a human donor with Susac syndrome.

The CDR3 here is CSAWGGSRIVTEAFF. The DNA of the CDR3 is TGCAGCGCCTGGGGGGGCTCCAGGATCGTCACTGAAGCTTTCTTT. The chain links TRBV29-1 to TRBJ1-1, with D tentatively TRBD1 (6 bases). The V gene lost 7 bases and the J gene lost 4 bases, with 22 bases spanning the gap. This CDR3 contains 15 residues. The germline V gene has CDR1 SQVTM and CDR2 ANQGSEA. Using reference TRBV29-1 and TRBJ1-1 for the parts outside the CDR3, the full variable domain is SAVISQKPSRDICQRGTSLTIQCQVDSQVTMMFWYRQQPGQSLTLIATANQGSEATYESGFVIDKFPISRPNLTFSTLTVSNMSPEDSSIYLCSAWGGSRIVTEAFFGQGTRLTVV.

The chain uses TRBV25-1 and TRBJ2-1; TRBD2 matches at 7 bases. Germline CDR1 MGHDK, CDR2 SYGVNS. V lost 8 bases to trimming and J lost 5 bases; unmatched junction nucleotides: 9. The CDR3 runs to 14 residues. CDR3 sequence (DNA): TGTGCCAGCGGTTTAGCGGGCACAGACAATGAGCAGTTCTTC. Translated: CASGLAGTDNEQFF.

The chain employs TRBV18 and TRBJ2-7; maybe TRBD2 (6 bases). The length of the CDR3 is 15 residues. Germline V CDR1 and CDR2: KGHSH, LQKENI. Deletions cut 0 bases from V and 7 bases from J, with 16 bases between. CDR3 DNA: TGTGCCAGCTCACCACCTGGCGGGCGGGGTGGGGAGCAGTACTTC. This translates into CASSPPGGRGGEQYF.

The chain carries TRBV3-1 and TRBJ1-2; tentatively, D is TRBD1 (6 bases). Between the trimmed V and J ends, which lost 1 base and 5 bases, there was a span of 11 bases. The CDR3 loop spans 14 amino acids. Germline-derived CDR1 and CDR2 are LGHDT and YNNKEL (reference sequence). This CDR3 reads CASSQVTGSYGYTF. The CDR3 DNA reads TGTGCCAGCAGCCAAGTGACAGGAAGTTATGGCTACACCTTC.

CDR3 DNA: TGCGCCAGCCACAACGCAGGCTATGGCTACACCTTC. Its protein is CASHNAGYGYTF. The chain carries TRBV5-1 and TRBJ1-2; no reliable D call. V lost 7 bases to trimming and J lost 4 bases, with 11 bases between them. The CDR3 spans 12 residues. Germline CDR1 is SGHRS and CDR2 is YFSETQ.

This chain uses TRBV6-6 with TRBJ1-5; D gene ambiguous. Germline V lookup: CDR1 MNHNY, CDR2 SVGAGI (reference sequence). This CDR3 has 12 amino acids. Trimming removed 2 bases from V and 4 bases from J, with 3 bases in between. DNA of the CDR3: TGTGCCAGCAGTTACGTGAATCAGCCCCAGCATTTT. This codes for CASSYVNQPQHF.

This chain's CDR3 is CATIRDLEGNQPQHF. CDR3 nucleotides: TGTGCCACCATCCGGGACCTTGAGGGGAATCAGCCCCAGCATTTT. V and J are TRBV15 and TRBJ1-5; D might be TRBD1 (5 bases). V was trimmed by 7 bases and J by 4 bases, leaving 17 bases between them. Germline values: CDR1 LNHNV, CDR2 YYDKDF (reference sequence). The CDR3 contains 15 residues.

The chain couples TRBV18 to TRBJ1-2, with 8 bases matching TRBD1. The CDR3 contains 17 residues. After removal of 2 bases from V and 0 bases from J, the junction contained 8 bases not matched to a gene. Germline V gene lookup returns CDR1 KGHSH and CDR2 LQKENI. The CDR3 coding sequence is TGTGCCAGCTCACCAGGGACAGGCGACCAGACTAACTATGGCTACACCTTC. Residues: CASSPGTGDQTNYGYTF.

The rearrangement uses TRBV28 and TRBJ2-4; TRBD1 aligns across 10 bases. V gave up 3 bases and J gave up 1 base; unmatched junction bases: 6. Germline CDR1 reads MDHEN; CDR2 reads SYDVKM. CDR3 length: 17 amino acids. The DNA of the CDR3 is TGTGCCAGCAGTTTTGGGACAGGGGCGGGGGCCAAAAACATTCAGTACTTC. This encodes CASSFGTGAGAKNIQYF.

This chain connects TRBV5-6 to TRBJ2-1; possible D gene TRBD2, 6 bases. V dropped 1 base and J dropped 4 bases, with 9 bases sitting between them. This CDR3 is built from 14 residues. The germline V gene has CDR1 SGHDT and CDR2 YYEEEE. The CDR3 loop reads CASSLNGLYNEQFF. CDR3 in DNA: TGTGCCAGCAGCTTGAACGGACTATACAATGAGCAGTTCTTC.

This rearrangement joins TRBV20-1 to TRBJ1-3; tentatively, D is TRBD1 (6 bases). Per the germline V gene, CDR1 is DFQATT and CDR2 is SNEGSKA (reference sequence). V dropped 0 bases and J dropped 4 bases, with 10 bases sitting between them. This CDR3 is built from 14 residues. The CDR3 reads CSARDSGAGNTIYF. The CDR3 coding sequence is TGCAGTGCTAGAGATTCGGGGGCGGGAAACACCATATATTTT.

The chain uses TRBV1 and TRBJ1-5; the table's D gene call, TRBD1, was not cross checked with the DNA. TRBV1 counts as a pseudogene. This CDR3 has 17 residues. The CDR3 nucleotides are TGCACCAGCAGCTCAGGGAGATGGGGGTATAGCAATCAGCCCCAGCATTTT. As protein: CTSSSGRWGYSNQPQHF.

The chain recombines TRBV29-1 with TRBJ1-3, with a possible D match to TRBD1 (6 bases). The V gene lost 7 bases and the J gene lost 2 bases, with 21 bases spanning the gap. This CDR3 is 16 amino acids long. The germline V gene encodes CDR1 SQVTM and CDR2 ANQGSEA. CDR3 bases: TGCAGCGGGGAACCGACAGGAGGGGAAGCTGGAAACACCATATATTTT. Translation: CSGEPTGGEAGNTIYF.

This chain uses TRBV7-9 with TRBJ2-1; TRBD1 aligns across 7 bases. From germline, CDR1 is SEHNR and CDR2 FQNEAQ (reference sequence). This CDR3 contains 15 residues. Losses at the gene ends were 6 bases for V and 5 bases for J; bases not matched to a gene: 10. CDR3 region: CASRGTGTVHNEQFF. The CDR3 DNA reads as TGTGCCAGCAGGGGAACCGGGACAGTTCACAATGAGCAGTTCTTC. The full variable domain, in which reference TRBV7-9 and TRBJ2-1 provide the parts outside the CDR3, is DTGVSQNPRHKITKRGQNVTFRCDPISEHNRLYWYRQTLGQGPEFLTYFQNEAQLEKSRLLSDRFSAERPKGSFSTLEIQRTEQGDSAMYLCASRGTGTVHNEQFFGPGTRLTVL.

This clonotype has a handful of counts. The rearrangement links TRBV11-1 to TRBJ2-3, with a possible D match to TRBD2 (5 bases). Trimming shortened V by 2 bases and J by 4 bases, and 10 bases separated the two germline ends. The CDR3 spans 14 residues. Germline CDR1 reads SGHAT; CDR2 reads FQDESV (reference sequence). CDR3 region: CASSLSSRADTQYF. DNA of the CDR3: TGTGCCAGCAGCTTATCTAGCCGCGCAGATACGCAGTATTTT.

V usage is TRBV20-1 and J usage is TRBJ2-7, with 10 bases identical to TRBD1. Per the germline V gene, CDR1 is DFQATT and CDR2 is SNEGSKA (reference sequence). The length of the CDR3 is 13 residues. The J segment lost 6 bases and the V segment lost 5 bases, leaving 7 bases of the junction unmatched. CDR3 DNA: TGCAGTGCTCGCTCGGGACAGGGGACCGAGCAGTACTTC. Encoded protein: CSARSGQGTEQYF.

The chain carries TRBV12-3 or TRBV12-4 and TRBJ2-3; D possibly corresponds to TRBD1 (5 bases). The V end lost 3 bases, the J end lost 4 bases, and 11 bases lay between the germline ends. The CDR3 contains 14 residues. The CDR3, as DNA: TGTGCCAGCAGTTTGGGCCCAGGGCCAGATACGCAGTATTTT. This encodes CASSLGPGPDTQYF.

V usage is TRBV12-3 or TRBV12-4 and J usage is TRBJ2-5; maybe TRBD2 (6 bases). V was shortened by 5 bases and J by 5 bases, with 12 bases between the two germline ends. This CDR3 contains 13 residues. The CDR3 nucleotides are TGTGCCAGCAGTCTGGGACTCTCGGAGACCCAGTACTTC. Translation: CASSLGLSETQYF.

V is TRBV30 and J is TRBJ1-5; D unclear. The CDR3 contains 12 residues. CDR1 GTSNPN and CDR2 SVGIG come from the germline V gene (reference sequence). V was shortened by 1 base and J by 5 bases, with 6 bases between the two germline ends. In nucleotides, the CDR3 is TGTGCCTGGAGTGGGCAGCATCAGCCCCAGCATTTT. It yields the protein CAWSGQHQPQHF.

The chain couples TRBV5-4 to TRBJ2-3, with D possibly TRBD1 on 5 matching bases. V shed 4 bases and J shed 10 bases, with 16 bases lying between them. The germline V gene encodes CDR1 SGHNT and CDR2 YYREEE (reference sequence). The CDR3 totals 13 residues. CDR3 sequence (DNA): TGTGCCAGCAGCCCTAGTCAGGGTTATTCGCAGTATTTT. It encodes CASSPSQGYSQYF.

The chain joins TRBV11-2 to TRBJ2-3; D is undetermined. V lost 5 bases to trimming and J lost 4 bases, with 13 bases between them. This CDR3 has 14 amino acids. CDR1 and CDR2 (germline): SGHAT, FQNNGV. The DNA for the CDR3 is TGTGCCAGCAGCCAACAATTCAGCGCAGATACGCAGTATTTT. It encodes CASSQQFSADTQYF.

This clonotype was recorded only once. The gene calls are TRBV30 and TRBJ1-5, with D perhaps TRBD1 (6 bases). This CDR3 contains 15 residues. Trimming removed 4 bases from V and 3 bases from J, with 16 bases in between. Germline loops: CDR1 GTSNPN, CDR2 SVGIG (reference sequence). The CDR3 DNA is TGTGCCTGGACCCGAGGGGGGGCCTCCAATCAGCCCCAGCATTTT. Translated: CAWTRGGASNQPQHF.

J is TRBJ2-7 and V is TRBV23-1; 9 bases are a match to TRBD1. TRBV23-1 is filed as an ORF, its function uncertain. The CDR3 spans 15 residues. Trimming took 2 bases from V and 5 from J; bases not matched to a gene: 7. Here the CDR3 reads CASSQKQGARNEQYF. The CDR3, as DNA: TGCGCCAGCAGTCAAAAACAGGGGGCGCGGAACGAGCAGTACTTC.

The V call is TRBV30, the J call TRBJ2-3; tentative D call: TRBD2 (6 bases). This CDR3 has 14 residues. The germline V gene has CDR1 GTSNPN and CDR2 SVGIG (reference sequence). Trimming left V 3 bases short and J 1 base short, with 11 bases between. The CDR3 nucleotides are TGTGCCTGGAGGGTTAGCGGCCGCACAGATACGCAGTATTTT. Protein sequence: CAWRVSGRTDTQYF. The entire variable domain, with the rest obtained from reference TRBV30 and TRBJ2-3, is as follows: SQTIHQWPATLVQPVGSPLSLECTVEGTSNPNLYWYRQAAGRGLQLLFYSVGIGQISSEVPQNLSASRPQDRQFILSSKKLLLSDSGFYLCAWRVSGRTDTQYFGPGTRLTVL.

The chain couples TRBV9 to TRBJ1-1; D unclear. CDR3 size: 13 residues. Trimming pared 7 bases from V and 2 bases from J, leaving 12 bases between. The germline V gene encodes CDR1 SGDLS and CDR2 YYNGEE. For the CDR3, the DNA is TGTGCCAGCGGAGTTACAGCAAACACTGAAGCTTTCTTT. As protein: CASGVTANTEAFF.

This clonotype came up once. The chain uses TRBV21-1 and TRBJ1-1. TRBV21-1 constitutes a pseudogene. The CDR3 is made up of 14 amino acids. CDR3 nucleotides: TGTGCCAGCAGCCCTTCCCGCGGGGGGTCTGAAGCTTTCTTT. As protein: CASSPSRGGSEAFF.

The chain uses TRBV3-1 and TRBJ2-3, with D tentatively TRBD2 (6 bases). This CDR3 region has 15 residues. The germline CDR1 and CDR2 sequences are LGHDT and YNNKEL (reference sequence). V was pared by 7 bases and J by 0 bases, with 14 bases between. This CDR3 is CASTQGTSSTDTQYF. CDR3 nucleotide sequence: TGTGCCAGCACCCAGGGAACTAGCAGCACAGATACGCAGTATTTT.

The chain combines TRBV4-1 with TRBJ2-3; the D call may be TRBD1 or TRBD2 (5 bases each). This CDR3 is 14 amino acids long. The V gene's germline CDR1 is MGHRA and CDR2 YSYEKL. V was clipped by 4 bases and J by 6 bases, with 14 bases between them. The CDR3 bases are TGCGCCAGCAGCCTTCAGGGCCGGAGGGATACGCAGTATTTT. This sequence encodes CASSLQGRRDTQYF.

The chain recombines TRBV3-1 with TRBJ2-7, with TRBD2 identical over 9 bases. Germline V lookup: CDR1 LGHDT, CDR2 YNNKEL (reference sequence). V trimming: 4 bases; J trimming: 3 bases; junction bases outside the gene matches: 13. The CDR3 contains 17 residues. The CDR3 nucleotides are TGTGCCAGCAGCCTCCGTACTAGCGGGTACCTAGGCTACGAGCAGTACTTC. Its protein product is CASSLRTSGYLGYEQYF.

The rearrangement links TRBV2 to TRBJ2-5; D call uncertain. Trimming left V 4 bases short and J 2 bases short, with 5 bases between. Germline CDR1 reads SNHLY; CDR2 reads FYNNEI. The CDR3 consists of 12 residues. The CDR3: CASSVQQETQYF. For the CDR3, the DNA is TGTGCCAGCAGTGTCCAGCAAGAGACCCAGTACTTC.

This chain connects TRBV28 to TRBJ1-2; D gene ambiguous. The CDR3 is 13 residues long. Germline CDR1 MDHEN, CDR2 SYDVKM. Between the trimmed V and J ends, which lost 5 bases and 6 bases, there was a span of 13 bases. The chain's CDR3 is CASSPRPSNGYTF. CDR3 nucleotides: TGTGCCAGCAGTCCCCGTCCGTCTAATGGCTACACCTTC.